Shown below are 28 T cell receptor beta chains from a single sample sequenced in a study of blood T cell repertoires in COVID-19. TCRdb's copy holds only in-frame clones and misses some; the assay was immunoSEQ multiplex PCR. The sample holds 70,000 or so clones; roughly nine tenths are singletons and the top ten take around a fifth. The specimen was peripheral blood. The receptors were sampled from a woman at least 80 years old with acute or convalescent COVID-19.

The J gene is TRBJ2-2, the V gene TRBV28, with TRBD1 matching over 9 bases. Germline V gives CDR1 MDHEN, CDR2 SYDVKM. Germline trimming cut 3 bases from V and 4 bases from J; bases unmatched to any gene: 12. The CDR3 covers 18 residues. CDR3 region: CASSFGGFGTGRTGELFF. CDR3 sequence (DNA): TGTGCCAGCAGTTTCGGGGGGTTTGGGACAGGGCGCACCGGGGAGCTGTTTTTT.

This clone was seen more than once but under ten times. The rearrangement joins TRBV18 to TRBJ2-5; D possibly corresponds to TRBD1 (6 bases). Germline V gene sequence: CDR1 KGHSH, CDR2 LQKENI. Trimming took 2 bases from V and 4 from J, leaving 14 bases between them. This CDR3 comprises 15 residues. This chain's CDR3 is CASSPVGASGETQYF. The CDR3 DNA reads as TGTGCCAGCTCACCAGTGGGGGCGTCAGGAGAGACCCAGTACTTC.

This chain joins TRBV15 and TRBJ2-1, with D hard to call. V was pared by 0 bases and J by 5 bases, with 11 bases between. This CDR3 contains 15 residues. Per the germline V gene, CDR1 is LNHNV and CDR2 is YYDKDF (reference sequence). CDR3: CATSRDSPRHNEQFF. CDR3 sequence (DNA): TGTGCCACCAGCAGAGATTCACCGCGCCACAATGAGCAGTTCTTC.

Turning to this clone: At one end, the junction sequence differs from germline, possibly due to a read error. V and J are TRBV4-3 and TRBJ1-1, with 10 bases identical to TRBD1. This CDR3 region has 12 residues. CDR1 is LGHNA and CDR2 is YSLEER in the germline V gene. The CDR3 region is CASSPGTGEQAF. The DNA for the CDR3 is TGCGCCAGCAGCCCTGGGACAGGGGAGCAAGCATTT.

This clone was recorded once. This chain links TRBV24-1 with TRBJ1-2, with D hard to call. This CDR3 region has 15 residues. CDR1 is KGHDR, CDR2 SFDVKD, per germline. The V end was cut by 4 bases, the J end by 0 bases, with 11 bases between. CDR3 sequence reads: CATSDSGRTNYGYTF. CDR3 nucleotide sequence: TGTGCCACCAGTGACAGCGGGAGAACTAACTATGGCTACACCTTC.

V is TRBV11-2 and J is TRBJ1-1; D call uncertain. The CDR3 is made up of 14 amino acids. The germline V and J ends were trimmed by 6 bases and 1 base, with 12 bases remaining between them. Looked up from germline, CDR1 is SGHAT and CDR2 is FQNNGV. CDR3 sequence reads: CASSPLEENTEAFF. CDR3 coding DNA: TGTGCCAGCAGTCCTCTAGAGGAGAACACTGAAGCTTTCTTT.

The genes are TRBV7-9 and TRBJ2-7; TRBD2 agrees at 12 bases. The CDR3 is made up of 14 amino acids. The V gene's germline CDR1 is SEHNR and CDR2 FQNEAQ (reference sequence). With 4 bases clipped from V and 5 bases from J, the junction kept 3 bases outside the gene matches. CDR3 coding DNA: TGTGCCAGCAGCTCGACTAGCGGGGGACACGAGCAGTACTTC. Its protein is CASSSTSGGHEQYF.

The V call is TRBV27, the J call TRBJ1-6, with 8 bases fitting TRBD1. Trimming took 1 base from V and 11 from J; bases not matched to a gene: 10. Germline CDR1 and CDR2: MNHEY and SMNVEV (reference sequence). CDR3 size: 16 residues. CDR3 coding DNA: TGTGCCAGCAGTTTATATGGGACAGGTCCCAGGCCACCCCTCCACTTT. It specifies CASSLYGTGPRPPLHF.

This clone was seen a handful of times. CDR3 protein: CASSQTSPNEKLFF. The DNA of the CDR3 is TGCGCCAGCAGCCAGACTAGCCCGAATGAAAAACTGTTTTTT. J is TRBJ1-4 and V is TRBV5-1; D is ambiguous. V lost 4 bases and J 5 bases, leaving 12 bases between the germline ends. This CDR3 has 14 residues. Germline V gene sequence: CDR1 SGHRS, CDR2 YFSETQ.

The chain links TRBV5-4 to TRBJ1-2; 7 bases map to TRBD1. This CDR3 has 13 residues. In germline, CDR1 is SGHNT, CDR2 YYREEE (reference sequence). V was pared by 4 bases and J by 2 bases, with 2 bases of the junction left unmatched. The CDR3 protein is CASSTGQNYGYTF. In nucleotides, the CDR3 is TGTGCCAGCAGCACGGGACAGAACTATGGCTACACCTTC.

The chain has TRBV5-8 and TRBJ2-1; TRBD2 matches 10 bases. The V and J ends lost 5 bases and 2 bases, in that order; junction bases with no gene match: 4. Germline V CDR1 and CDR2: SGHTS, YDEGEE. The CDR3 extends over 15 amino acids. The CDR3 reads CASSLGLAAYNEQFF. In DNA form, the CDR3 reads TGTGCCAGCAGTCTTGGACTAGCGGCCTACAATGAGCAGTTCTTC.

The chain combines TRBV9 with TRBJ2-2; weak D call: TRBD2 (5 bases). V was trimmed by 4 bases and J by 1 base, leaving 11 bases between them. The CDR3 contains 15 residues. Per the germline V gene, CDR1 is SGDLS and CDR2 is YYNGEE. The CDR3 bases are TGTGCCAGCAGCTTTGGACTGGGGAACACCGGGGAGCTGTTTTTT. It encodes CASSFGLGNTGELFF.

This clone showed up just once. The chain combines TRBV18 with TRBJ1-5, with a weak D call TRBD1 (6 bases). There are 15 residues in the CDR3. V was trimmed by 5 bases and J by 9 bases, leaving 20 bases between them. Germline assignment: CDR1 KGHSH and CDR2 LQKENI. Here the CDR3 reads CASSTTGPPQGPQHF. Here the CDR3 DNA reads TGTGCCAGCTCAACTACAGGGCCACCCCAGGGGCCCCAGCATTTT.

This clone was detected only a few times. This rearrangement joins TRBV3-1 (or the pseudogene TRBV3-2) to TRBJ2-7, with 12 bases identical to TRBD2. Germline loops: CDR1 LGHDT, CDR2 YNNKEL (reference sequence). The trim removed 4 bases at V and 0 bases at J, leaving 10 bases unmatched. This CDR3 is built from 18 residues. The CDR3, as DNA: TGTGCCAGCAGCCCGGGACTAGCGGGTCTTAGACTCTCCTACGAGCAGTACTTC. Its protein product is CASSPGLAGLRLSYEQYF.

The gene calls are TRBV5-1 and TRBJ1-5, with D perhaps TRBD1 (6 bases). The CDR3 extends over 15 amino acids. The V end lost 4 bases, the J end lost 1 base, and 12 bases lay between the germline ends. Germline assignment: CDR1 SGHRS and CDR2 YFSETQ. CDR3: CASSPTGLSNQPQHF. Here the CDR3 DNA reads TGCGCCAGCAGCCCCACAGGGTTGAGCAATCAGCCCCAGCATTTT.

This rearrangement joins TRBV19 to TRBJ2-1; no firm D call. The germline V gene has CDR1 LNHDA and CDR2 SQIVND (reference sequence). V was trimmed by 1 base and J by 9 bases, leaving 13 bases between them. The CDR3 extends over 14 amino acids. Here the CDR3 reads CASSIALPGAEQFF. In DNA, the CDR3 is TGTGCCAGTAGTATAGCGTTACCAGGCGCTGAGCAGTTCTTC. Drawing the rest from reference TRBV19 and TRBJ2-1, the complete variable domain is DGGITQSPKYLFRKEGQNVTLSCEQNLNHDAMYWYRQDPGQGLRLIYYSQIVNDFQKGDIAEGYSVSREKKESFPLTVTSAQKNPTAFYLCASSIALPGAEQFFGPGTRLTVL.

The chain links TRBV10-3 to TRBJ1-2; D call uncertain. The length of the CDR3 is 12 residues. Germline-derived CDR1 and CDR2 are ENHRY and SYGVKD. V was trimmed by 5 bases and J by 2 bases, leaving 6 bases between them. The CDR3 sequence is CAISQENYGYTF. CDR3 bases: TGTGCCATCAGTCAGGAAAACTATGGCTACACCTTC.

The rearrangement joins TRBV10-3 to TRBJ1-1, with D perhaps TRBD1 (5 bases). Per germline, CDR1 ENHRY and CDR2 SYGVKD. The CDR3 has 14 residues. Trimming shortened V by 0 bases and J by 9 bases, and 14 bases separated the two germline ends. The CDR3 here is CAISESSGGGKAFF. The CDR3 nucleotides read TGTGCCATCAGTGAGTCGAGTGGGGGAGGTAAAGCTTTCTTT.

CDR3 sequence (DNA): TGTGCCAGCAGTGACGCAGGGGGGAACACTGAAGCTTTCTTT. As protein: CASSDAGGNTEAFF. The V gene is TRBV2, the J gene TRBJ1-1; 7 bases fit TRBD1. The CDR3 extends over 14 amino acids. The germline V gene has CDR1 SNHLY and CDR2 FYNNEI. V trimming: 3 bases; J trimming: 1 base; junction bases outside the gene matches: 2.

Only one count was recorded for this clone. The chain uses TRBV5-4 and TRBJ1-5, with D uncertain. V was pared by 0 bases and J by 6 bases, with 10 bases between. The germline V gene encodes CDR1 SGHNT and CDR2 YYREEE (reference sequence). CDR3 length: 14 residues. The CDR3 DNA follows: TGTGCCAGCAGCTTGGCACCCGGGAGTCAGCCCCAGCATTTT. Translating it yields CASSLAPGSQPQHF. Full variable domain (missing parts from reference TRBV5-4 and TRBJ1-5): ETGVTQSPTHLIKTRGQQVTLRCSSQSGHNTVSWYQQALGQGPQFIFQYYREEENGRGNFPPRFSGLQFPNYSSELNVNALELDDSALYLCASSLAPGSQPQHFGDGTRLSIL.

The CDR3 DNA sequence: TGTGCCACCAGTGATTCGGGACTCATGAACACTGAAGCTTTCTTT. Translating it yields CATSDSGLMNTEAFF. The genes are TRBV24-1 and TRBJ1-1; maybe TRBD1 (5 bases). Germline loops: CDR1 KGHDR, CDR2 SFDVKD. The CDR3 has 15 amino acids. V shed 2 bases and J shed 0 bases, with 9 bases lying between them.

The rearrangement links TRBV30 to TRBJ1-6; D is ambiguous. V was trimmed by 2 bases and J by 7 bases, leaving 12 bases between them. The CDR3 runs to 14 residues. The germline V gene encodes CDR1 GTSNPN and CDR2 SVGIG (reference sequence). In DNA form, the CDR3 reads TGTGCCTGGAGTTATGGCCTCGGGAATTCACCCCTCCACTTT. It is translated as CAWSYGLGNSPLHF. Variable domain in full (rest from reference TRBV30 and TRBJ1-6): SQTIHQWPATLVQPVGSPLSLECTVEGTSNPNLYWYRQAAGRGLQLLFYSVGIGQISSEVPQNLSASRPQDRQFILSSKKLLLSDSGFYLCAWSYGLGNSPLHFGNGTRLTVT.

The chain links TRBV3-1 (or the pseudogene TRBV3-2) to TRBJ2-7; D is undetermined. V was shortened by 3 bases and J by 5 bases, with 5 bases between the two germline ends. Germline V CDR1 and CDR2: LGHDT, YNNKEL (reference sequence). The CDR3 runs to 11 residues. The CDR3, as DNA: TGTGCCAGCAGCCAGTCCAACGAGCAGTACTTC. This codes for CASSQSNEQYF.

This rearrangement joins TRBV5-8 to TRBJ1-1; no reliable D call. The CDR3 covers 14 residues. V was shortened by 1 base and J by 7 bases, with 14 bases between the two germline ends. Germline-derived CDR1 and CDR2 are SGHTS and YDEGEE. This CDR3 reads CASSLNRVYLEAFF. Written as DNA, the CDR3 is TGTGCCAGCAGCTTGAATAGAGTCTATCTTGAAGCTTTCTTT.

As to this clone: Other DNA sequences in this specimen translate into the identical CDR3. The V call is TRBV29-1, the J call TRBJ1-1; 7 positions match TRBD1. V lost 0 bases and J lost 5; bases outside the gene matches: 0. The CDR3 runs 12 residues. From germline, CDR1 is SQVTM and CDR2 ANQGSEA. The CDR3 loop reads CSVEDRGTEAFF. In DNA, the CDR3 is TGCAGCGTTGAAGACAGGGGGACTGAAGCTTTCTTT.

The CDR3 sequence is CASSLGGRETQYF. In nucleotides, the CDR3 is TGTGCCAGCAGCTTGGGGGGGAGGGAGACCCAGTACTTC. The rearrangement joins TRBV11-2 to TRBJ2-5; 7 nucleotides align to TRBD2. The CDR3 is made up of 13 amino acids. The germline V gene has CDR1 SGHAT and CDR2 FQNNGV. V shed 3 bases and J 5 bases; nucleotides not matched to a gene: 3.

The CDR3 nucleotides are TGTGCCTGGAGTGAGACAGGGGGAAGGCGGGTGAATCAGCCCCAGCATTTT. Encoded protein: CAWSETGGRRVNQPQHF. The chain employs TRBV30 and TRBJ1-5; 9 bases align to TRBD1. The V gene end was trimmed by 1 base and the J gene end by 4 bases; junction bases not matched to a gene: 11. Germline V gene data show CDR1 as GTSNPN and CDR2 as SVGIG (reference sequence). This CDR3 contains 17 residues.

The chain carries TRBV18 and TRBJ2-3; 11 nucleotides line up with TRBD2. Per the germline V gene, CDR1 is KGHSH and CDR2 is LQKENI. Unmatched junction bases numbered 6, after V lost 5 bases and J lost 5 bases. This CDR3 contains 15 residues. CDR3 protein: CASSTRTSGLDTQYF. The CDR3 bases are TGTGCCAGCTCAACCAGGACTAGCGGGCTAGATACGCAGTATTTT.